These T cell receptor beta chains were read from a single sample in a study of blood T cell repertoires in COVID-19. Generated by immunoSEQ multiplex PCR, the TCRdb table keeps only in-frame clones and is missing some. The data show about 64,000 clones, around 90% seen once. Sequenced input: peripheral blood. Every receptor here comes from a woman in her fifties or sixties with COVID-19, enrolled during active disease. Each CDR3 is given with its conserved first and last residue. D genes are given only for firm matches. A clone size is listed for some rows: how often the clone was seen (once, few, many), or a class if it is expanded.

TRBV12-3/TRBV12-4	NA	TRBJ2-5	NA	TGTGCCAGCAGTTGGTCAGGGAAAGAGACCCAGTACTTC	CASSWSGKETQYF
TRBV15	NA	TRBJ2-2	NA	TGTGCCACCAGCAGAGATCAAGCACAGGGGGGGTACACCGGGGAGCTGTTTTTT	CATSRDQAQGGYTGELFF
TRBV28	TRBD2	TRBJ2-2	once	TGTGCCAGCAGTTTAGGGACTAGCGGGAGGCCCACCGGGGAGCTGTTTTTT	CASSLGTSGRPTGELFF
TRBV6-2/TRBV6-3	TRBD1	TRBJ1-2	NA	TGTGCCAGCAGTACCCGGACAGGGCGGCCGGACGGCTACACCTTC	CASSTRTGRPDGYTF
TRBV9	TRBD1	TRBJ2-7	NA	TGTGCCAGCAGCGTAGGACAGGGGAGCGAGCAGTACTTC	CASSVGQGSEQYF
TRBV2	NA	TRBJ2-6	NA	TGTGCCAGCATTTCGGACAACTTCTCTGGGGCCAACGTCCTGACTTTC	CASISDNFSGANVLTF
TRBV12-3/TRBV12-4	NA	TRBJ2-7	NA	TGTGCCAGCAGTTTTACAGGGAACGAGCAGTACTTC	CASSFTGNEQYF
TRBV7-8	NA	TRBJ1-1	NA	TGTGCCAGCAGCCCGAGAAGAGGGCGGAACACTGAAGCTTTCTTT	CASSPRRGRNTEAFF
TRBV10-2	TRBD1	TRBJ2-7	NA	TGCGCCAGCAAAAGGGGACAGGGGTCTAGCGAGCAGTACTTC	CASKRGQGSSEQYF
TRBV24-1	NA	TRBJ1-3	NA	TGTGCCACCAGTGAACCATCAGGACAATCTGGAAACACCATATATTTT	CATSEPSGQSGNTIYF
TRBV12-3/TRBV12-4	NA	TRBJ1-5	NA	TGTGCCAGCAGTTTAGCAGAGAATCAGCCCCAGCATTTT	CASSLAENQPQHF
TRBV24-1	NA	TRBJ1-2	few	TGTGCCACCAGTACAGGAATTGGGGGCTACACCTTC	CATSTGIGGYTF
TRBV18	NA	TRBJ1-1	NA	TGTGCCAGCTCACCACCTTCAGGGGCGAGGACTGAAGCTTTCTTT	CASSPPSGARTEAFF
TRBV6-5	NA	TRBJ1-1	NA	TGTGCCAGCATTCAGGGCGGGGTCATGAACACTGAAGCTTTCTTT	CASIQGGVMNTEAFF
TRBV6-5	NA	TRBJ1-2	once	TGTGCCAGCAGCTCCCCGATAACAGGCCACGGGGGCTACACCTTC	CASSSPITGHGGYTF
TRBV12-3/TRBV12-4	NA	TRBJ2-7	NA	TGTGCCAGCAGCTCGACTAATCGGCCCGCCTCATTC	CASSSTNRPASF
TRBV19	NA	TRBJ1-1	NA	TGTGCCACCGAACCACGGGACTGGAACACTGAAGCTTTCTTT	CATEPRDWNTEAFF
TRBV29-1	TRBD1	TRBJ1-5	NA	TGCAGCGCCTTAGGACAGGAGAATCAGCCCCAGCATTTT	CSALGQENQPQHF
TRBV5-4	NA	TRBJ2-1	NA	TGTGCCAGCAGCCCAGGTTACAATGAGCAGTTCTTC	CASSPGYNEQFF
TRBV7-2	TRBD2	TRBJ2-1	NA	TGTGCCAGCAGCTTAGGGATAGGACTAGCGGGAGGGCCAAGGGAGCAGTTCTTC	CASSLGIGLAGGPREQFF
TRBV4-2	TRBD2	TRBJ2-7	NA	TGTGCCAGCAGCCAAGCCCCTACTAGCGGTGAATACGAGCAGTACTTC	CASSQAPTSGEYEQYF
TRBV9	NA	TRBJ1-6	once	TGTGCCAGCAGCGGGAACCGGGGTATAAATTCACCCCTCCACTTT	CASSGNRGINSPLHF
TRBV6-5	NA	TRBJ1-4	NA	TGTGCCAGCAGGGGGGAGGGTGGCGAAAAACTGTTTTTT	CASRGEGGEKLFF
TRBV7-2	TRBD1	TRBJ1-2	few	TGTGCCAGCAGCCCCAGCGGGGGACAGAACTATGGCTACACCTTC	CASSPSGGQNYGYTF
TRBV30	NA	TRBJ2-1	NA	TGTGCCTGGAGTGAGGGGTACAATGAGCAGTTCTTC	CAWSEGYNEQFF
TRBV4-1	NA	TRBJ1-2	NA	TGCGCCAGCAGCCAAGTTGCGGTTAACTATGGCTACACCTTC	CASSQVAVNYGYTF
TRBV7-9	NA	TRBJ2-7	NA	TGTGCCAGCAGCTTAGCATCGACAGCTTCCTACGAGCAGTACTTC	CASSLASTASYEQYF
TRBV5-4	NA	TRBJ2-7	NA	TGTGCCAGCAGCTTGGTCTACAGGAGCTCCTACGAGCAGTACTTC	CASSLVYRSSYEQYF
TRBV5-1	NA	TRBJ1-5	NA	TGCGCCAGCAGCCCAGGGGAAAATAGCAATCAGCCCCAGCATTTT	CASSPGENSNQPQHF
TRBV27	TRBD1	TRBJ2-7	NA	TGTGCCAGCAGTTCAGGACAGGGGGGTCTCTACGAGCAGTACTTC	CASSSGQGGLYEQYF
TRBV25-1	TRBD1	TRBJ1-4	NA	TGTGCCAGCAGTGAATTTCGGGGGACAGGGGAAAAACTGTTTTTT	CASSEFRGTGEKLFF
TRBV6-5	TRBD1	TRBJ1-4	few	TGTGCCAGCAGTTCGGGACAGGCAACAACTAATGAAAAACTGTTTTTT	CASSSGQATTNEKLFF
TRBV2	TRBD2	TRBJ2-1	NA	TGTGCCAGCAGGGAGGGACTAGCGGGGTTAGATGAGCAGTTCTTC	CASREGLAGLDEQFF
TRBV30	NA	TRBJ1-6	once	TGTGCCTGGAGTGTACGACGAACAGACAATTCACCCCTCCACTTT	CAWSVRRTDNSPLHF
TRBV5-5	TRBD1	TRBJ2-7	NA	TGTGCCAGCAGCTCCCTACAGGGGTGGTACTCCTACGAGCAGTACTTC	CASSSLQGWYSYEQYF
TRBV3-1/TRBV3-2	NA	TRBJ2-2	NA	TGTGCCAGCAGCCAAGAAGGGGGAACCGGGGAGCTGTTTTTT	CASSQEGGTGELFF
TRBV7-6	TRBD1	TRBJ2-5	NA	TGTGCCAGCAGCCCCGGGACAGGGAGCGGCGAGACCCAGTACTTC	CASSPGTGSGETQYF
TRBV2	TRBD1	TRBJ1-5	NA	TGTGCCACAGCGGGGACAGGGGGTAGCAATCAGCCCCAGCATTTT	CATAGTGGSNQPQHF
TRBV5-1	NA	TRBJ1-4	NA	TGCGCCAGCAGCTTGGGACAGGCGCTGATTAATGAAAAACTGTTTTTT	CASSLGQALINEKLFF
TRBV7-9	NA	TRBJ1-1	once	TGTGCCAGCAGCTCGGAGATGTTGACTGAAGCTTTCTTT	CASSSEMLTEAFF
TRBV7-6	NA	TRBJ2-5	NA	TGTGCCAGCAGCCAACGGTACCAAGAGACCCAGTACTTC	CASSQRYQETQYF
TRBV27	NA	TRBJ1-5	NA	TGTGCCAGCAGCCAAGATCGAACTAATCAGCCCCAGCATTTT	CASSQDRTNQPQHF
TRBV29-1	TRBD2	TRBJ2-7	NA	TGCAGCGTCGCGACTAGCGGGACCCAAAACGAGCAGTACTTC	CSVATSGTQNEQYF
TRBV6-5	TRBD2	TRBJ2-5	NA	TGTGCCAGCATCAACCTAGCGGACCAAGAGACCCAGTACTTC	CASINLADQETQYF
TRBV3-1/TRBV3-2	NA	TRBJ1-5	NA	TGTGCCAGCAGCCAACCGGGACAGCCCCAGCATTTT	CASSQPGQPQHF
TRBV11-2	NA	TRBJ2-5	NA	TGTGCCAGCAGCCGACGACTGAACCAAGAGACCCAGTACTTC	CASSRRLNQETQYF
TRBV11-2	NA	TRBJ1-2	NA	TGTGCCAGCAGCCCAGGACTGGAACCCTATGGCTACACCTTC	CASSPGLEPYGYTF
TRBV5-6	NA	TRBJ1-5	NA	TGTGCCAGCAGCTACTATGGCGTGGATAATCAGCCCCAGCATTTT	CASSYYGVDNQPQHF
TRBV4-3	NA	TRBJ1-4	NA	TGCGCCAGCAGCCAAGGGGGAGCGAACGAAAAACTGTTTTTT	CASSQGGANEKLFF
TRBV13	TRBD2	TRBJ2-3	NA	TGTGCCAGCAGTGACTGGGCTAGCGGGAGAGGAGGGGATACGCAGTATTTT	CASSDWASGRGGDTQYF
TRBV9	NA	TRBJ2-1	NA	TGTGCCAGCAGCCCCCTAGCCTACAATGAGCAGTTCTTC	CASSPLAYNEQFF
TRBV25-1	NA	TRBJ1-3	NA	TGTGCCAGCCGGACAGAAGGTCGAAACACCATATATTTT	CASRTEGRNTIYF
TRBV5-1	NA	TRBJ2-2	NA	TGCGCCAGCAGCTTGGCCTTGTGGCAGGGAATGGTAAACACCGGGGAGCTGTTTTTT	CASSLALWQGMVNTGELFF
TRBV19	NA	TRBJ2-1	once	TGTGCCAGTAGTATCACCCGCGGGCGTAATGAGCAGTTCTTC	CASSITRGRNEQFF
TRBV19	TRBD2	TRBJ2-1	NA	TGTGCCAGTAGTATACCCCCACTAGCGGGGCATAACAATGAGCAGTTCTTC	CASSIPPLAGHNNEQFF